The 23 T cell receptor beta chains below were found in one sample sequenced in a study of T-cell reconstitution after alpha-beta-depleted transplantation in children. Researchers prepared the TCRbeta library using unique molecular identifiers, the study reports. TCRdb re-derived calls from the PCR reads in MiXCR, one entry per CDR3 protein. The sample gives hundreds of thousands of distinct CDR3 sequences, approximately 14% of which show up once; 0.75% to 0.85% is in the top ten. The material was PBMCs, obtained before TCRalphabeta/CD19-depleted stem cell transplant. Receptor source: a girl aged 2 to 9 with congenital amegakaryocytic thrombocytopenia, due to receive a stem cell transplant.

The chain uses TRBV27 and TRBJ1-4, with 7 bases matching TRBD1. Per germline, CDR1 MNHEY and CDR2 SMNVEV (reference sequence). The ends lost 5 bases at V and 5 bases at J; junction bases unmatched: 14. The CDR3 has 17 amino acids. The CDR3 loop reads CASSRRDRGGPNEKLFF. As DNA, the CDR3 is TGTGCCAGCAGTCGCCGGGACAGAGGTGGACCCAATGAAAAACTGTTTTTT.

The J gene is TRBJ2-3, the V gene TRBV7-9; unclear D gene. The germline CDR1 and CDR2 sequences are SEHNR and FQNEAQ (reference sequence). The CDR3 is made up of 16 amino acids. V dropped 5 bases and J dropped 0 bases, with 15 bases sitting between them. The CDR3 DNA reads TGTGCCAGCAGCCCCCTGGGGAAGCTTAGCACAGATACGCAGTATTTT. This sequence encodes CASSPLGKLSTDTQYF.

CDR3 sequence: CSARAGGPVNEQFF. As DNA, the CDR3 is TGCAGTGCTAGAGCGGGAGGGCCGGTAAATGAGCAGTTCTTC. The rearrangement joins TRBV20-1 to TRBJ2-1; 8 positions match TRBD2. After removal of 1 base from V and 7 bases from J, the junction contained 6 bases not matched to a gene. CDR1 and CDR2 from the germline V gene are DFQATT and SNEGSKA (reference sequence). CDR3 size: 14 residues.

The chain has TRBV20-1 and TRBJ2-7; TRBD1 matches 11 bases. The CDR3 loop spans 16 amino acids. J was trimmed by 3 bases and V by 1 base; bases with no gene match: 8. Germline CDR1 reads DFQATT; CDR2 reads SNEGSKA (reference sequence). In nucleotides, the CDR3 is TGCAGTGCTAGAGCCTTTTCGGGACAGGGGGGCTACGAGCAGTACTTC. Translating gives CSARAFSGQGGYEQYF.

This clonotype was seen a handful of times. The chain uses TRBV30 and TRBJ1-2; TRBD1 matches 7 bases. The length of the CDR3 is 14 residues. Germline loops: CDR1 GTSNPN, CDR2 SVGIG (reference sequence). V lost 3 bases and J lost 3; bases outside the gene matches: 7. The CDR3: CAWSRTGTDYGYTF. The DNA for the CDR3 is TGTGCCTGGAGCCGGACAGGAACGGACTATGGCTACACCTTC.

The chain uses TRBV5-1 and TRBJ2-7; 9 bases map to TRBD2. Trimming cost V 0 bases and J 3 bases; bases outside gene matches: 7. Germline V CDR1 and CDR2: SGHRS, YFSETQ. This CDR3 is 16 amino acids long. CDR3 loop: CASSLAPTSGNYEQYF. The CDR3, as DNA: TGCGCCAGCAGCTTGGCCCCGACTAGCGGAAACTACGAGCAGTACTTC.

This clonotype was found many times. This chain links TRBV29-1 with TRBJ2-1; 9 nucleotides match TRBD1. CDR1 and CDR2 from the germline V gene are SQVTM and ANQGSEA. This CDR3 is 13 amino acids long. This CDR3 is CMRGQGIYNEQFF. In DNA form, the CDR3 reads TGCATGAGGGGACAGGGTATTTACAATGAGCAGTTCTTC.

This clonotype was picked up many times. This CDR3 is CSVADAGANVLTF. DNA for the CDR3: TGCAGCGTGGCTGACGCTGGGGCCAACGTCCTGACTTTC. The rearrangement joins TRBV29-1 to TRBJ2-6; D remains unclear. Germline-derived CDR1 and CDR2 are SQVTM and ANQGSEA. The CDR3 consists of 13 residues. The V end was cut by 6 bases, the J end by 2 bases, with 8 bases between.

This clonotype was seen repeatedly, ten times or more. The rearrangement joins TRBV29-1 to TRBJ2-1, with TRBD1 as a possible D gene (6 bases). Per germline, CDR1 SQVTM and CDR2 ANQGSEA. V was cut by 0 bases and J by 10 bases, with 10 bases left in between. The CDR3 has 12 residues. CDR3 sequence: CSVEDYRVEQFF. CDR3 DNA: TGCAGCGTTGAAGACTACAGGGTGGAGCAGTTCTTC.

Comment on this clonotype: The germline gene is not matched at one end of the junction; a read error may be the cause. V is TRBV20-1 and J is TRBJ2-1, with no clear D. The CDR3 is made up of 14 amino acids. Per the germline V gene, CDR1 is DFQATT and CDR2 is SNEGSKA (reference sequence). The CDR3, as DNA: TGCAGTGCTAGAGAGGGCAGCGTAGAAGATGAGCAGTCCTTC. Translation: CSAREGSVEDEQSF.

This clonotype was seen a few times. The gene calls are TRBV5-1 and TRBJ2-2; D call uncertain. The germline gives CDR1 SGHRS, CDR2 YFSETQ. V was trimmed by 7 bases and J by 7 bases, leaving 14 bases between them. This CDR3 region has 13 residues. The CDR3, as DNA: TGCGCCAGCGGCCTAGAGAGAGGCGGGGAGCTGTTTTTT. Translated: CASGLERGGELFF.

The table lists this clonotype with many counts. The V and J genes are TRBV20-1 and TRBJ2-7; D gene ambiguous. Trimming removed 0 bases from V and 0 bases from J, with 12 bases in between. CDR3 size: 15 residues. The V gene's germline CDR1 is DFQATT and CDR2 SNEGSKA (reference sequence). This CDR3 reads CSARDLNLSSYEQYF. DNA for the CDR3: TGCAGTGCTAGAGATTTGAACCTGAGCTCCTACGAGCAGTACTTC.

This clonotype occurred a few times. V usage is TRBV29-1 and J usage is TRBJ1-2; 8 bases align to TRBD1. The V segment lost 7 bases and the J segment 2 bases; nucleotides outside the gene matches: 6. CDR3 size: 13 residues. CDR1 is SQVTM, CDR2 ANQGSEA, per germline. CDR3 DNA sequence: TGCAGCGCCATCCGACAGGGGAACTATGGCTACACCTTC. Translation: CSAIRQGNYGYTF.

The chain has TRBV7-9 and TRBJ2-1, with TRBD1 identical over 8 bases. CDR1 is SEHNR and CDR2 is FQNEAQ in the germline V gene (reference sequence). Trimming removed 5 bases from V and 6 bases from J; junction bases left unmatched: 12. The CDR3 contains 16 residues. The CDR3 DNA is TGTGCCAGCAGCCTCAATTGGGCAGGGGGCTTCAATGAGCAGTTCTTC. Amino acid sequence: CASSLNWAGGFNEQFF.

The CDR3 sequence: CSVELLNREQYF. CDR3 sequence (DNA): TGCAGCGTTGAACTACTCAACCGCGAGCAGTACTTC. This chain links TRBV29-1 with TRBJ2-7; no reliable D call. Looked up from germline, CDR1 is SQVTM and CDR2 is ANQGSEA. The CDR3 has 12 residues. Trimming stripped 2 bases from V and 6 bases from J, with 11 bases between.

V gene TRBV28 combines with J gene TRBJ2-2; 8 nucleotides align to TRBD1. The trim removed 3 bases at V and 6 bases at J, leaving 9 bases unmatched. CDR3 size: 16 residues. The V gene's germline CDR1 is MDHEN and CDR2 SYDVKM. The CDR3: CASSLVRQGASGELFF. In DNA, the CDR3 is TGTGCCAGCAGTTTGGTGCGGCAGGGGGCGTCCGGGGAGCTGTTTTTT. Full variable domain (rest looked up from reference TRBV28 and TRBJ2-2): DVKVTQSSRYLVKRTGEKVFLECVQDMDHENMFWYRQDPGLGLRLIYFSYDVKMKEKGDIPEGYSVSREKKERFSLILESASTNQTSMYLCASSLVRQGASGELFFGEGSRLTVL.

This clonotype was seen ten or more times. The chain employs TRBV20-1 and TRBJ2-7; D might be TRBD2 (6 bases). Germline V gene data show CDR1 as DFQATT and CDR2 as SNEGSKA (reference sequence). The CDR3 has 15 amino acids. The germline V and J ends were trimmed by 0 bases and 1 base, with 13 bases remaining between them. Here the CDR3 reads CSARDQREVSYEQYF. The CDR3 DNA follows: TGCAGTGCTAGAGATCAGAGGGAGGTATCCTACGAGCAGTACTTC.

The chain recombines TRBV18 with TRBJ2-7, with 7 bases fitting TRBD1. Per germline, CDR1 KGHSH and CDR2 LQKENI. The CDR3 length is 16 residues. Germline trimming cut 5 bases from V and 2 bases from J; bases unmatched to any gene: 12. CDR3 coding DNA: TGTGCCAGCTCAGACCCAGGGGGAGAGATCCCCTACGAGCAGTACTTC. As protein: CASSDPGGEIPYEQYF.

This clonotype was seen many times. The chain links TRBV29-1 to TRBJ2-1; TRBD1 might be the D (5 bases). The ends were cut back, 6 bases at V and 7 bases at J, with 16 bases in the middle. The CDR3 totals 13 residues. Per germline, CDR1 SQVTM and CDR2 ANQGSEA. The CDR3 loop reads CSVGKGPSNEQFF. CDR3 nucleotide sequence: TGCAGCGTGGGGAAGGGGCCATCGAATGAGCAGTTCTTC.

As for this clonotype: This may come from a read error, since a much larger clone is one base off. The conserved final phenylalanine or tryptophan is absent from the CDR3, which likely points to a read error. J is TRBJ2-1 and V is TRBV4-1; D tentatively reads TRBD1 or TRBD2 (5 bases each). Trimming took off 3 bases at V and 6 bases at J, with 15 bases between the two ends. The CDR3 runs 15 residues. CDR1 and CDR2 (germline): MGHRA, YSYEKL. In DNA, the CDR3 is TGCGCCAGCAGCCATTACGCCGGGACCAGCAATGAGCAGTTCCTC. Its translation is CASSHYAGTSNEQFL.

Notes on this clonotype: It may be a read error: a sequence one base away is much more abundant. The V call is TRBV5-1, the J call TRBJ2-7, with 10 bases identical to TRBD1. The germline gives CDR1 SGHRS, CDR2 YFSETQ. The CDR3 extends over 15 amino acids. CDR3 in DNA: TGCGCCACCAGCTTGGTTTCAGGGACAGGGGTCGAGCAGTACTTC. Protein sequence: CATSLVSGTGVEQYF.

The chain has TRBV5-1 and TRBJ2-5, with 7 bases that match TRBD1. V shed 4 bases, J shed 3 bases, and the junction held 9 bases outside the gene matches. In germline, CDR1 is SGHRS, CDR2 YFSETQ. The CDR3 length is 15 residues. CDR3 sequence (DNA): TGCGCCAGCAGCGCCGGGGACAGAGGAAAAGAGACCCAGTACTTC. It yields the protein CASSAGDRGKETQYF.

Turning to this clonotype: The junction departs from the called germline gene at one end, perhaps through a read error. The rearrangement links TRBV11-1 to TRBJ2-7; 10 bases are a match to TRBD2. Germline lookup yields CDR1 SGHAT and CDR2 FQDESV (reference sequence). This CDR3 has 19 amino acids. The CDR3 bases are TGTGTCAGCAGCTTAGCGGAGTTCCCTAGCGGGAGTATCTCCTACGAGCAGTACTTC. Encoded protein: CVSSLAEFPSGSISYEQYF. The entire variable domain, with the rest obtained from reference TRBV11-1 and TRBJ2-7, is as follows: EAEVAQSPRYKITEKSQAVAFWCDPISGHATLYWYRQILGQGPELLVQFQDESVVDDSQLPKDRFSAERLKGVDSTLKIQPAELGDSAMYLCVSSLAEFPSGSISYEQYFGPGTRLTVT.